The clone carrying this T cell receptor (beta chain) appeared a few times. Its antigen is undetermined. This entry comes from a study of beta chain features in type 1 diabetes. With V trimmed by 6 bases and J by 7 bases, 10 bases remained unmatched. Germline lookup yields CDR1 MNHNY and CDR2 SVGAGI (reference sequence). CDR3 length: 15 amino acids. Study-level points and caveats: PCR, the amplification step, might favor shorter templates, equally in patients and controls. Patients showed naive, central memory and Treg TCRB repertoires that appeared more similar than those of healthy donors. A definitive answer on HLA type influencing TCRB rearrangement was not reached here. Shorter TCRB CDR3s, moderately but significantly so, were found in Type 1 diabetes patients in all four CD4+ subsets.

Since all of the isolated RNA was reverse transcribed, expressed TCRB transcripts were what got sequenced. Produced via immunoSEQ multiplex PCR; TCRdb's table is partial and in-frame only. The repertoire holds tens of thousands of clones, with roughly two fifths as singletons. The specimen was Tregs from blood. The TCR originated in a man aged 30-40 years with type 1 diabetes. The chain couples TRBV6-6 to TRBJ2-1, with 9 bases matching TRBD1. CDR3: CASSRTGGFLNEQFF. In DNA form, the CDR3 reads TGTGCCAGCAGCCGTACAGGGGGCTTTTTGAATGAGCAGTTCTTC.